The rows below give T cell receptor beta chains drawn from one sample of a study of blood T cell repertoires in COVID-19. TCRdb's copy holds only in-frame clones and misses some; the assay was immunoSEQ multiplex PCR. Of roughly 500,000 clones listed, 75% to 90% are singletons. The material sequenced was PBMCs or T cells enriched from blood (not recorded which). The source of these receptors is a woman aged 60 to 75 who had recovered from COVID-19. The CDR3 runs from the conserved cysteine through the conserved F or W. D genes are given only for firm matches. Some rows have no size entry. The others give once, few or many, or a class for an expanded clone.

J,D,size,V,CDR3,DNA
TRBJ2-3,-,-,TRBV28,CASSETGTSTDTQYF,TGTGCCAGCAGCGAGACAGGTACTAGCACAGATACGCAGTATTTT
TRBJ2-1,TRBD1,-,TRBV6-5,CASSYSLGQGGNEQFF,TGTGCCAGCAGTTACTCCCTAGGACAGGGGGGGAATGAGCAGTTCTTC
TRBJ2-2,TRBD2,-,TRBV11-2,CASSPGLAGEVGELFF,TGTGCCAGCAGCCCGGGACTAGCGGGGGAGGTCGGGGAGCTGTTTTTT
TRBJ1-3,TRBD1,-,TRBV19,CASSNMGHRGRGNTIYF,TGTGCCAGTAGTAATATGGGGCACAGGGGGCGCGGAAACACCATATATTTT
TRBJ1-1,-,-,TRBV5-1,CASSAGTGRAEAFF,TGCGCCAGCAGCGCGGGCACAGGGAGGGCTGAAGCTTTCTTT
TRBJ2-7,TRBD2,-,TRBV25-1,CASSEMGLAGSYEQYF,TGTGCCAGCAGTGAAATGGGGCTAGCGGGGTCCTACGAGCAGTACTTC
TRBJ1-1,TRBD1,-,TRBV5-1,CASSLAGTGTNTEAFF,TGCGCCAGCAGCTTGGCCGGGACAGGGACGAACACTGAAGCTTTCTTT
TRBJ1-6,-,-,TRBV9,CASSLQGSNSPLHF,TGTGCCAGCAGCTTACAGGGTTCGAATTCACCCCTCCACTTT
TRBJ2-5,TRBD1,-,TRBV29-1,CSARGPIVETQYF,TGCAGCGCTAGGGGGCCTATAGTGGAGACCCAGTACTTC
TRBJ2-3,-,-,TRBV5-1,CASSLSWGTSTDTQYF,TGCGCCAGCAGCTTGTCTTGGGGGACTAGCACAGATACGCAGTATTTT
TRBJ2-6,TRBD2,-,TRBV10-3,CAISRTGGSSGANVLTF,TGTGCCATCAGTCGGACGGGAGGCTCTTCCGGGGCCAACGTCCTGACTTTC
TRBJ1-2,-,-,TRBV5-4,CASSFGGANYGYTF,TGTGCCAGCAGCTTTGGGGGGGCCAACTATGGCTACACCTTC
TRBJ1-2,-,few,TRBV19,CASSSRDTFVYGYTF,TGTGCCAGTAGTAGCCGGGACACGTTTGTATATGGCTACACCTTC
TRBJ1-5,-,few,TRBV28,CASRRDLNQPQHF,TGTGCCAGCAGGAGGGATCTCAATCAGCCCCAGCATTTT
TRBJ2-2,-,-,TRBV28,CASSRDRIAGELFF,TGTGCCAGCAGTCGAGACAGGATCGCCGGGGAGCTGTTTTTT
TRBJ1-4,TRBD1,-,TRBV4-2,CASSQGQLGAGGKLFF,TGTGCCAGCAGCCAGGGACAGCTTGGGGCAGGGGGAAAACTGTTTTTT
TRBJ1-1,-,-,TRBV10-3,CAISSQGVLNTEAFF,TGTGCCATCAGTAGTCAAGGGGTCTTGAACACTGAAGCTTTCTTT
TRBJ1-6,-,-,TRBV7-2,CASRQVTGSYNSPLHF,TGTGCCAGCAGACAGGTTACAGGCTCCTATAATTCACCCCTCCACTTT
TRBJ1-4,-,-,TRBV19,CASSPRSGENNEKLFF,TGTGCCAGTAGTCCCCGGTCCGGGGAAAATAATGAAAAACTGTTTTTT
TRBJ2-2,TRBD1,-,TRBV7-9,CASSLEGGQIFNTGELFF,TGTGCCAGCAGCTTAGAAGGGGGCCAGATCTTTAACACCGGGGAGCTGTTTTTT
TRBJ1-1,TRBD1,-,TRBV5-1,CASSLHGTGTGSEAFF,TGCGCCAGCAGCTTGCACGGGACAGGGACGGGGAGTGAAGCTTTCTTT
TRBJ1-1,TRBD1,-,TRBV3-1/TRBV3-2,CASSRNRGLRTFF,TGTGCCAGCAGCCGAAACAGGGGGCTCAGGACTTTCTTT
TRBJ1-4,-,-,TRBV11-2,CASSHPLTHNEKLFF,TGTGCCAGCAGCCATCCCCTTACACATAATGAAAAACTGTTTTTT
TRBJ2-3,-,-,TRBV7-8,CASSLAGDFTDTQYF,TGTGCCAGCAGCTTAGCAGGCGACTTCACAGATACGCAGTATTTT
TRBJ2-2,TRBD2,-,TRBV5-5,CASSPGLAGVGTGELFF,TGTGCCAGCAGCCCCGGACTAGCGGGGGTCGGCACCGGGGAGCTGTTTTTT
TRBJ2-7,-,-,TRBV3-1/TRBV3-2,CASSQNRGGSYEQYF,TGTGCCAGCAGCCAAAACAGGGGAGGCTCCTACGAGCAGTACTTC
TRBJ2-7,-,-,TRBV5-1,CASSLVGGGEQYF,TGCGCCAGCAGCTTGGTAGGGGGTGGGGAGCAGTACTTC
TRBJ1-1,-,-,TRBV6-5,CASSHRGSGNTEAFF,TGTGCCAGCAGTCACCGGGGGAGCGGCAACACTGAAGCTTTCTTT
TRBJ1-5,TRBD1,-,TRBV3-1/TRBV3-2,CASSPPTGGGLRSNQPQHF,TGTGCCAGCAGCCCACCGACAGGGGGAGGTTTACGAAGCAATCAGCCCCAGCATTTT
TRBJ1-4,-,-,TRBV7-9,CASSFPPWAPGGEKLFF,TGTGCCAGCAGCTTCCCTCCTTGGGCTCCCGGGGGTGAAAAACTGTTTTTT
TRBJ1-6,-,few,TRBV7-2,CASSSRETNSPLHF,TGTGCCAGCAGCTCGCGTGAGACAAATTCACCCCTCCACTTT
TRBJ2-7,-,once,TRBV10-1,CASSEPPGVEQYF,TGCGCCAGCAGTGAGCCCCCGGGGGTTGAGCAGTACTTC
TRBJ1-5,-,once,TRBV18,CASSPGSNQPQHF,TGTGCCAGCTCACCCGGTAGCAATCAGCCCCAGCATTTT
TRBJ2-5,TRBD2,-,TRBV10-3,CAIRGGLAGQETQYF,TGTGCCATCAGGGGGGGACTAGCGGGGCAAGAGACCCAGTACTTC
TRBJ1-2,TRBD1,-,TRBV6-1,CASSEGAGGSNYGYTF,TGTGCCAGCAGTGAAGGGGCAGGGGGCTCTAACTATGGCTACACCTTC
TRBJ2-3,-,once,TRBV2,CASSGGQPGTDTQYF,TGTGCCAGCAGTGGAGGACAGCCGGGGACAGATACGCAGTATTTT
TRBJ2-2,TRBD2,-,TRBV7-2,CASSSDRLAGLVAGELFF,TGTGCCAGCAGCTCCGACAGACTAGCGGGGTTGGTCGCCGGGGAGCTGTTTTTT
TRBJ2-7,TRBD2,-,TRBV27,CASSGRGVEQYF,TGTGCCAGCAGCGGGAGGGGGGTTGAGCAGTACTTC
TRBJ1-4,-,once,TRBV7-7,CASSPGQTTNEKLFF,TGTGCTAGCAGCCCCGGACAAACAACTAATGAAAAACTGTTTTTT
TRBJ2-1,-,once,TRBV24-1,CATSDPAQGRDNEQFF,TGTGCCACCAGTGATCCGGCGCAGGGGAGAGACAATGAGCAGTTCTTC
TRBJ2-1,TRBD1,-,TRBV10-3,CAISELQGDEQFF,TGTGCCATCAGTGAGCTGCAGGGGGATGAGCAGTTCTTC
TRBJ1-1,-,-,TRBV15,CATSRVLTGAAFF,TGTGCCACCAGCAGAGTCCTAACAGGCGCGGCTTTCTTT